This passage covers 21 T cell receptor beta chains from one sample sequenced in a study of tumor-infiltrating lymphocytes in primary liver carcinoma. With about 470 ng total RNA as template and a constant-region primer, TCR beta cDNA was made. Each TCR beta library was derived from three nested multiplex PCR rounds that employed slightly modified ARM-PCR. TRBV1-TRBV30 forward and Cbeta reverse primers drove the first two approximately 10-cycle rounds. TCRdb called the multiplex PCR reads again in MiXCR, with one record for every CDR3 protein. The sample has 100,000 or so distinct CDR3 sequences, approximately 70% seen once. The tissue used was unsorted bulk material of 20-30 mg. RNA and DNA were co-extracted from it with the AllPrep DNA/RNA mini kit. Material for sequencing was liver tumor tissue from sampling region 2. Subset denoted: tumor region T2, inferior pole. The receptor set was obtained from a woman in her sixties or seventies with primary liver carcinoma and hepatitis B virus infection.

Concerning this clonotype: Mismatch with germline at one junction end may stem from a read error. The CDR3 DNA reads as TGTGTCAGCGGCGTGACTATCAACACCGGGGAGCTGTTTTTT. Translation gives CVSGVTINTGELFF. The rearrangement uses TRBV28 and TRBJ2-2; a weak D match, TRBD2 (5 bases). Germline CDR1 MDHEN, CDR2 SYDVKM. This CDR3 comprises 14 residues.

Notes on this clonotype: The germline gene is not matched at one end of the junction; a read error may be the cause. CDR3: CSVVRTRDTNEQYF. As DNA, the CDR3 is TGCAGTGTTGTGAGGACTAGGGATACCAACGAGCAGTACTTC. This chain joins TRBV29-1 and TRBJ2-7, with 7 bases identical to TRBD2. The CDR3 runs to 14 residues. Germline assignment: CDR1 SQVTM and CDR2 ANQGSEA.

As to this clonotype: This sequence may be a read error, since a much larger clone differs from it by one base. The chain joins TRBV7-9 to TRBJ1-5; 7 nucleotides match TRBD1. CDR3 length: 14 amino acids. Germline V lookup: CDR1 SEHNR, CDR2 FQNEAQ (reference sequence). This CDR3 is CTSSQQGSNQPQHF. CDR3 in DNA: TGTACCAGCAGTCAACAGGGGAGCAATCAGCCCCAGCATTTT.

The CDR3 sequence is CSLRRTGTSAYEQYF. For the CDR3, the DNA is TGCAGCCTCCGACGGACAGGGACTTCTGCCTACGAGCAGTACTTC. The chain uses TRBV29-1 and TRBJ2-7; 8 nucleotides agree with TRBD1. The V and J ends lost 8 bases and 2 bases, in that order; junction bases with no gene match: 14. The CDR3 is made up of 15 amino acids. Germline values: CDR1 SQVTM, CDR2 ANQGSEA.

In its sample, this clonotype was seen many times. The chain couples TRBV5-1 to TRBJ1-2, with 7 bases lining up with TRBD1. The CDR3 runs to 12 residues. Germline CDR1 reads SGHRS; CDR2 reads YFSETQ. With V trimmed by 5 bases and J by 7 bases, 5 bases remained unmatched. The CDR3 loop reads CASRDRAGGYTF. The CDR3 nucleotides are TGCGCCAGCAGAGACAGGGCCGGTGGCTACACCTTC.

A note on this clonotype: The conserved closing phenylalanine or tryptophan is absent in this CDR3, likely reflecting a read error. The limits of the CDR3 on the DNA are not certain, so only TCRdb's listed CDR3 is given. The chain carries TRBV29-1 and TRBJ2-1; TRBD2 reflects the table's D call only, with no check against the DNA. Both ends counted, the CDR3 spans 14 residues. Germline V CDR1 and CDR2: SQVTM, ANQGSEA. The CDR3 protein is CSTRGLQLYNERFL.

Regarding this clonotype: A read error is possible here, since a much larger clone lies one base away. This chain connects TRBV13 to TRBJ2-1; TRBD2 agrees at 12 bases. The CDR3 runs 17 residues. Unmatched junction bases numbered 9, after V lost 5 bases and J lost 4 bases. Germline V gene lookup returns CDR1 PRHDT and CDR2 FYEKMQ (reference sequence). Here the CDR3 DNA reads TGTGCCAGCAGCGTAAGAGATGGACTAGCGGGATACAATGAGCAGTTCTTC. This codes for CASSVRDGLAGYNEQFF.

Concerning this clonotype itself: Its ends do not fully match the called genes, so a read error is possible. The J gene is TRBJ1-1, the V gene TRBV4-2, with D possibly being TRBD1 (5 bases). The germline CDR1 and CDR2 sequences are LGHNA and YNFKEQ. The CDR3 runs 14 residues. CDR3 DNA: TGTGCCAGCAGTCAACGGGGGAGCGCCACTGAAGCTATCTTT. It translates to CASSQRGSATEAIF.

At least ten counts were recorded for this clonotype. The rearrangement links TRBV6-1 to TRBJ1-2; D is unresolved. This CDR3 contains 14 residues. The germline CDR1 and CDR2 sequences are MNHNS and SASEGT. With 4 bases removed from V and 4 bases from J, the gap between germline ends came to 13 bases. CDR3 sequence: CASSVTTVLYGYTF. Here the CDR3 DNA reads TGTGCCAGCAGTGTCACGACGGTTCTCTATGGCTACACCTTC.

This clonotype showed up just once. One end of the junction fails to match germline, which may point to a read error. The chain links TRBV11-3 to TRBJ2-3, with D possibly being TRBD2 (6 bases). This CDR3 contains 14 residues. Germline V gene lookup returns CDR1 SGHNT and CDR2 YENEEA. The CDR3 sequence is CVSGSRTNTDTQYF. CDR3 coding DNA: TGTGTCAGCGGCTCCAGGACTAACACAGATACGCAGTATTTT.

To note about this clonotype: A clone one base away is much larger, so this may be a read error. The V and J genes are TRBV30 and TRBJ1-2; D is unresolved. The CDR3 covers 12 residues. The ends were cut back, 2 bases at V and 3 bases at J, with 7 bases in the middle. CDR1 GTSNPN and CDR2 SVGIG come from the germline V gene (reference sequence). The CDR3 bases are TGTGCCTGGAGTATGGGTTACTATGGCTACACCTTC. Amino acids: CAWSMGYYGYTF. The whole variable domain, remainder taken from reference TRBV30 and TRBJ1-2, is SQTIHQWPATLVQPVGSPLSLECTVEGTSNPNLYWYRQAAGRGLQLLFYSVGIGQISSEVPQNLSASRPQDRQFILSSKKLLLSDSGFYLCAWSMGYYGYTFGSGTRLTVV.

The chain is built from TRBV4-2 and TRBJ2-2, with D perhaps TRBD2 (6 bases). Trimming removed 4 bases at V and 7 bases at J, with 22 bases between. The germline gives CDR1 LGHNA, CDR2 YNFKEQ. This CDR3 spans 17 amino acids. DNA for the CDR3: TGTGCCAGCAGCCCAACCACTAGCTCCCAACGGGGCGGGGAGCTGTTTTTT. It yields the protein CASSPTTSSQRGGELFF.

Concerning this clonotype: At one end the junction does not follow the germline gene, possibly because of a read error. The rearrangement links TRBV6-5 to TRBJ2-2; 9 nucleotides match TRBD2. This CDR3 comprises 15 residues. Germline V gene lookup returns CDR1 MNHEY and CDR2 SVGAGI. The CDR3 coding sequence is TGTGCCAGCAGCCTACCAGCGGGAGGTACCGGGGAGCTTTTTTTT. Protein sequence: CASSLPAGGTGELFF.

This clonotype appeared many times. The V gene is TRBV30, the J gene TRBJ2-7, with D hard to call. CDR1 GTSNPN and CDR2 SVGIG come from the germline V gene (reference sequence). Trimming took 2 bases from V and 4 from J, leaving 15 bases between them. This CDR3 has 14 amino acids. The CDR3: CAWSTRLGRYEQYF. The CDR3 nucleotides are TGTGCCTGGAGTACACGTCTTGGACGGTACGAGCAGTACTTC. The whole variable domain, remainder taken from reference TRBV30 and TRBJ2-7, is SQTIHQWPATLVQPVGSPLSLECTVEGTSNPNLYWYRQAAGRGLQLLFYSVGIGQISSEVPQNLSASRPQDRQFILSSKKLLLSDSGFYLCAWSTRLGRYEQYFGPGTRLTVT.

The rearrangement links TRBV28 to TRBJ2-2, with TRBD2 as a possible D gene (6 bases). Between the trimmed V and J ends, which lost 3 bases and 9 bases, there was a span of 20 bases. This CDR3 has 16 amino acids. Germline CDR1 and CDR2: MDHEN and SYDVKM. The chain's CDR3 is CASSFPPGGGTWELFF. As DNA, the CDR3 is TGTGCCAGCAGTTTCCCCCCCGGGGGAGGAACCTGGGAGCTGTTTTTT.

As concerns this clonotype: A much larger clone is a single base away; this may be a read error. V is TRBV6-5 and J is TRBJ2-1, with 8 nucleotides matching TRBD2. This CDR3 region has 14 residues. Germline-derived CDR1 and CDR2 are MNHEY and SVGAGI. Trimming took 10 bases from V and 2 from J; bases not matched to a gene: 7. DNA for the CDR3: TGTGCCAACTCCGGGAGGGCCGCCTACAATGAGCAGTTCTTC. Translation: CANSGRAAYNEQFF.

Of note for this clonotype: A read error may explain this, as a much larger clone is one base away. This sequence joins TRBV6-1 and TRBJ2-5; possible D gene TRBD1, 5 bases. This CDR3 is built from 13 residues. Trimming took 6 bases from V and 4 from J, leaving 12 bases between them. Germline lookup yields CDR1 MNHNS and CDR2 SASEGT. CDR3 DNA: TGTGCCAGCAGAAGCCTGGGGCCAGAGACCCAGTACTTC. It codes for CASRSLGPETQYF.

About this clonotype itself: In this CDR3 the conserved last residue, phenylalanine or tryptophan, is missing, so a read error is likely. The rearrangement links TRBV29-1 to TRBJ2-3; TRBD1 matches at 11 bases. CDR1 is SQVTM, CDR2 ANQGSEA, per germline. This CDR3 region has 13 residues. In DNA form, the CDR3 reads TGCAACGTGGGACAGGGGGGGGCAGATACGCAGTATCTT. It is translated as CNVGQGGADTQYL.

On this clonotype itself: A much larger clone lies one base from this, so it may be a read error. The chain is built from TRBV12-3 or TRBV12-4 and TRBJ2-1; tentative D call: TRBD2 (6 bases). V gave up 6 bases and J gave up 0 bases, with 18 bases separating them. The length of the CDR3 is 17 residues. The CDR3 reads CASSAGTGGTSYNEQFF. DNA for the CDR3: TGTGCCAGCAGCGCCGGGACTGGCGGAACCTCCTACAATGAGCAGTTCTTC.

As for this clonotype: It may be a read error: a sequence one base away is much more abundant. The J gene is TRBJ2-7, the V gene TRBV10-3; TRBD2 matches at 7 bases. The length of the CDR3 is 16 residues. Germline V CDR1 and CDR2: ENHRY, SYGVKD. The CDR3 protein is CTISESGGSYPYEQYF. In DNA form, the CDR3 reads TGTACCATCAGTGAGTCCGGCGGGAGCTACCCCTACGAGCAGTACTTC.

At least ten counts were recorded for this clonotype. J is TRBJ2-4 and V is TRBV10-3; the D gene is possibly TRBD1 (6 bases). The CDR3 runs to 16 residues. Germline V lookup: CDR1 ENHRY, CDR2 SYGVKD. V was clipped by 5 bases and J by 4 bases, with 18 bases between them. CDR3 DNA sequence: TGTGCCATCAGTTCACAGGGAAAAGGGGCTAAAAACATTCAGTACTTC. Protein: CAISSQGKGAKNIQYF.